A single sample gave rise to the 25 T cell receptor beta chains below, sequenced in a study of neurological immune-mediated disorders. TCRdb redid the calling of the 5' RACE reads with MiXCR, one entry per CDR3 protein. The sample contains roughly 70,000 distinct CDR3 sequences, 4.5% to 5.5% of which appear only once. Material for sequencing was PBMCs. All receptors derive from a woman aged 70-85 years with multiple sclerosis.

As concerns this clonotype: The CDR3 does not end in the conserved phenylalanine or tryptophan, so this is likely a read error. The V and J genes are TRBV6-5 and TRBJ2-4; D gene unclear. In germline, CDR1 is MNHEY, CDR2 SVGAGI. V lost 6 bases and J lost 7, with 10 bases in between. This CDR3 contains 12 residues. This CDR3 reads CASSRAGNIQYI. DNA of the CDR3: TGTGCCAGCAGCCGGGCCGGGAACATTCAGTACATC.

This clonotype was observed at least ten times. V usage is TRBV5-1 and J usage is TRBJ2-2; TRBD2 is a possible D gene (6 bases). Germline values: CDR1 SGHRS, CDR2 YFSETQ. The CDR3 extends over 13 amino acids. V was trimmed by 1 base and J by 6 bases, leaving 7 bases between them. The CDR3 sequence: CASSLRESGELFF. DNA for the CDR3: TGCGCCAGCAGCTTGCGGGAGTCCGGGGAGCTGTTTTTT.

Many counts were recorded for this clonotype. This chain uses TRBV7-6 with TRBJ2-3; 14 nucleotides match TRBD2. CDR3 length: 18 amino acids. Germline CDR1 reads SGHVS; CDR2 reads FNYEAQ. With V trimmed by 5 bases and J by 2 bases, 9 bases remained unmatched. The CDR3 loop reads CASSKKGLAGGVTDTQYF. CDR3 in DNA: TGTGCCAGCAGCAAAAAAGGACTAGCGGGAGGAGTCACAGATACGCAGTATTTT.

The sample holds many counts of this clonotype. The V gene is TRBV15, the J gene TRBJ2-3; D might be TRBD2 (5 bases). This CDR3 has 13 residues. The germline CDR1 and CDR2 sequences are LNHNV and YYDKDF (reference sequence). The V end lost 2 bases, the J end lost 8 bases, and 11 bases lay between the germline ends. CDR3 sequence (DNA): TGTGCCACCAGCAGACAGGCAGCGGTTACGCAGTATTTT. The encoded protein is CATSRQAAVTQYF.

This clonotype occurred many times. This rearrangement joins TRBV7-2 to TRBJ1-2; D unclear. The germline V and J ends were trimmed by 5 bases and 8 bases, with 15 bases remaining between them. CDR1 and CDR2 (germline): SGHTA, FQGNSA. CDR3 length: 13 residues. DNA for the CDR3: TGTGCCAGCAGCCCCGCGGGGAGAAGCGGCTACACCTTC. This translates into CASSPAGRSGYTF.

This clonotype was picked up many times. The J gene is TRBJ2-1, the V gene TRBV12-3 or TRBV12-4; tentative D call: TRBD2 (6 bases). The ends were cut back, 3 bases at V and 4 bases at J, with 7 bases in the middle. The CDR3 totals 13 residues. The CDR3 DNA follows: TGTGCCAGCAGTTTCGGGGGTTACAATGAGCAGTTCTTC. Translation: CASSFGGYNEQFF.

This clonotype came up many times. The chain carries TRBV20-1 and TRBJ2-1; 13 positions match TRBD2. The length of the CDR3 is 14 residues. Germline loops: CDR1 DFQATT, CDR2 SNEGSKA (reference sequence). J lost 9 bases, V lost 6 bases, and 8 bases had no gene match. CDR3 region: CSAQLAGGPSEQFF. As DNA, the CDR3 is TGCAGTGCCCAACTAGCGGGAGGGCCGAGTGAGCAGTTCTTC.

This clonotype was counted a few times. V usage is TRBV6-1 and J usage is TRBJ2-1, with 10 bases that match TRBD2. This CDR3 has 15 residues. In germline, CDR1 is MNHNS, CDR2 SASEGT. With V trimmed by 3 bases and J by 9 bases, 8 bases remained unmatched. The CDR3 region has the DNA TGTGCCAGCAGTGAGTCTAGCGGGAGAGCAATTGAGCAGTTCTTC. It translates to CASSESSGRAIEQFF.

This clonotype was seen at least ten times. J is TRBJ2-1 and V is TRBV4-2; TRBD2 agrees at 10 bases. The V gene's germline CDR1 is LGHNA and CDR2 YNFKEQ. Trimming removed 5 bases from V and 3 bases from J; junction bases left unmatched: 7. CDR3 length: 16 amino acids. The CDR3 DNA reads TGTGCCAGCAGCGGGCTAGCGGGAGATCTCTACAATGAGCAGTTCTTC. Translated: CASSGLAGDLYNEQFF.

This clonotype was counted ten times or more. The V gene is TRBV5-6, the J gene TRBJ1-4; TRBD1 is a possible D gene (5 bases). The germline V gene has CDR1 SGHDT and CDR2 YYEEEE. The CDR3 length is 16 residues. Trimming stripped 1 base from V and 5 bases from J, with 15 bases between. The CDR3 spells CASSLFSAGLNEKLFF. The CDR3 coding sequence is TGTGCCAGCAGCTTGTTTTCGGCAGGGCTGAATGAAAAACTGTTTTTT.

There are many counts of this clonotype. The V call is TRBV7-2, the J call TRBJ2-7; 11 nucleotides line up with TRBD2. The CDR3 is 16 residues long. V shed 1 base, J shed 4 bases, and the junction held 6 bases outside the gene matches. Germline V gene data show CDR1 as SGHTA and CDR2 as FQGNSA. The CDR3 protein is CASSLVTSGRWYEQYF. CDR3 coding DNA: TGTGCCAGCAGCTTAGTCACTAGCGGGAGATGGTACGAGCAGTACTTC.

In its sample, this clonotype was seen many times. V is TRBV7-8 and J is TRBJ1-1; TRBD1 aligns across 9 bases. Germline-derived CDR1 and CDR2 are SGHVS and FQNEAQ. Trimming at V came to 3 bases and at J to 4 bases, leaving 3 bases not matched to a gene. There are 14 residues in the CDR3. The CDR3 reads CASSFRTGATEAFF. As DNA, the CDR3 is TGTGCCAGCAGCTTTAGGACAGGGGCCACTGAAGCTTTCTTT.

This clonotype was seen repeatedly, ten times or more. The rearrangement links TRBV12-3 or TRBV12-4 to TRBJ1-1; D call uncertain. V was cut by 4 bases and J by 1 base, with 7 bases left in between. There are 13 residues in the CDR3. CDR3 DNA sequence: TGTGCCAGCAGTTCTGCAGAGAACACTGAAGCTTTCTTT. Its protein product is CASSSAENTEAFF.

This clonotype came up many times. This rearrangement joins TRBV7-2 to TRBJ1-4; D gene ambiguous. This CDR3 is built from 14 residues. V was pared by 2 bases and J by 7 bases, with 11 bases between. Per the germline V gene, CDR1 is SGHTA and CDR2 is FQGNSA. The CDR3 bases are TGTGCCAGCAGCTTAAGGTCCCTAGGTGAAAAACTGTTTTTT. It translates to CASSLRSLGEKLFF. The whole variable domain, filled in from reference TRBV7-2 and TRBJ1-4, reads GAGVSQSPSNKVTEKGKDVELRCDPISGHTALYWYRQSLGQGLEFLIYFQGNSAPDKSGLPSDRFSAERTGGSVSTLTIQRTQQEDSAVYLCASSLRSLGEKLFFGSGTQLSVL.

This clonotype was found many times. V is TRBV5-1 and J is TRBJ2-4; D might be TRBD2 (5 bases). CDR1 SGHRS and CDR2 YFSETQ come from the germline V gene. The V and J ends lost 0 bases and 2 bases respectively, with 12 bases between them. This CDR3 region has 16 residues. Here the CDR3 reads CASSLVAGESKNIQYF. The CDR3 DNA reads TGCGCCAGCAGCTTGGTAGCTGGGGAGTCCAAAAACATTCAGTACTTC.

This clonotype was recorded many times. The chain combines TRBV7-9 with TRBJ1-4, with 9 bases lining up with TRBD1. The V gene's germline CDR1 is SEHNR and CDR2 FQNEAQ (reference sequence). The CDR3 is made up of 16 amino acids. The J segment lost 4 bases and the V segment lost 5 bases, leaving 8 bases of the junction unmatched. The CDR3 coding sequence is TGTGCCAGCAGCCGACGCGCGGGACAGGGTAATGAAAAACTGTTTTTT. Amino acid sequence: CASSRRAGQGNEKLFF.

This clonotype was counted between two and nine times. The genes are TRBV5-6 and TRBJ1-5; D gene uncertain. The germline gives CDR1 SGHDT, CDR2 YYEEEE. The CDR3 has 14 residues. V was shortened by 2 bases and J by 2 bases, with 8 bases between the two germline ends. The CDR3 DNA sequence: TGTGCCAGCAGCTTTCTGGGAGGCAATCAGCCCCAGCATTTT. Translation: CASSFLGGNQPQHF.

There are a few counts of this clonotype. This chain connects TRBV9 to TRBJ1-2; the D gene is possibly TRBD1 (5 bases). The CDR3 totals 15 residues. V was pared by 5 bases and J by 8 bases, with 22 bases between. The germline V gene encodes CDR1 SGDLS and CDR2 YYNGEE. The CDR3 protein is CASSFGGRPAEGYTF. The CDR3 region has the DNA TGTGCCAGCAGTTTCGGGGGGAGGCCCGCGGAGGGCTACACCTTC.

This clonotype was seen many times. The chain is built from TRBV7-9 and TRBJ2-3; 8 positions match TRBD2. Germline assignment: CDR1 SEHNR and CDR2 FQNEAQ (reference sequence). J gave up 4 bases and V 1 base, and 10 bases lay outside the gene matches. This CDR3 is built from 17 residues. This chain's CDR3 is CASSLEFGGRSADTQYF. For the CDR3, the DNA is TGTGCCAGCAGCTTAGAGTTCGGCGGGAGGTCAGCAGATACGCAGTATTTT.

This clonotype was counted ten times or more. This chain uses TRBV2 with TRBJ2-1, with 10 nucleotides matching TRBD2. V was clipped by 7 bases and J by 5 bases; unmatched bases: 5. Germline V gene lookup returns CDR1 SNHLY and CDR2 FYNNEI. This CDR3 has 14 amino acids. This chain's CDR3 is CASKGTSVNNEQFF. For the CDR3, the DNA is TGTGCCAGCAAAGGGACTAGCGTAAACAATGAGCAGTTCTTC.

The sample holds many counts of this clonotype. The CDR3 nucleotides are TGTGCCAGCAGTCGGACCGGTTCAGATACGCAGTATTTT. Translation gives CASSRTGSDTQYF. The chain combines TRBV6-5 with TRBJ2-3, with D hard to call. Germline V CDR1 and CDR2: MNHEY, SVGAGI. The germline V and J ends were trimmed by 5 bases and 4 bases, with 10 bases remaining between them. The CDR3 sequence is 13 residues long.

This clonotype has only a few counts. The rearrangement joins TRBV20-1 to TRBJ2-1, with D unresolved. The length of the CDR3 is 15 residues. The V gene's germline CDR1 is DFQATT and CDR2 SNEGSKA (reference sequence). With 5 bases removed from V and 6 bases from J, the gap between germline ends came to 20 bases. DNA for the CDR3: TGCAGTGCTGGGTTTAAAAGGGTCACTGGCAATGAGCAGTTCTTC. This encodes CSAGFKRVTGNEQFF.

In this sample, this clonotype turned up once. The V and J genes are TRBV6-2 or TRBV6-3 and TRBJ2-5; the D gene is possibly TRBD1 (6 bases). The CDR3 extends over 17 amino acids. V was trimmed by 0 bases and J by 1 base, leaving 15 bases between them. CDR1 and CDR2 (germline): MNHEY, SVGEGT. CDR3 region: CASSYSERMGAQETQYF. CDR3 sequence (DNA): TGTGCCAGCAGTTACTCGGAGAGGATGGGGGCCCAAGAGACCCAGTACTTC.

This clonotype came up many times. The rearrangement joins TRBV20-1 to TRBJ2-1, with TRBD2 identical over 7 bases. After removal of 5 bases from V and 1 base from J, the junction contained 5 bases not matched to a gene. Germline assignment: CDR1 DFQATT and CDR2 SNEGSKA (reference sequence). This CDR3 comprises 14 residues. The CDR3 sequence is CSAGRGGSYNEQFF. The CDR3 nucleotides are TGCAGTGCTGGGCGCGGGGGTTCCTACAATGAGCAGTTCTTC.

This clonotype was seen ten or more times. The rearrangement links TRBV10-3 to TRBJ1-5; D is unclear. Germline lookup yields CDR1 ENHRY and CDR2 SYGVKD. CDR3 size: 12 residues. V was trimmed by 2 bases and J by 4 bases, leaving 3 bases between them. The CDR3 spells CAISEGNQPQHF. Here the CDR3 DNA reads TGTGCCATCAGTGAGGGTAATCAGCCCCAGCATTTT.